This TCR beta chain was retrieved from a study of cytotoxic CD8 clonotypes in ibrutinib-treated CLL. Study background: IGHV unmutated 17; relapsed/refractory approximately 10; treatment-naive approximately 16. Response samples were taken after a median of about 12 months on treatment, range 6 to 36.

Remarks on this clone: What it binds is not known.

Regarding the study as a whole: Sample timing was unmatched between remission and later-progressing patients; lymph nodes unstudied. The clonality rise at ibrutinib response reflected private clonotype expansion.

Trimming removed 3 bases from V and 8 bases from J; junction bases left unmatched: 9. The CDR3 length is 14 residues. Germline V lookup: CDR1 ENHRY, CDR2 SYGVKD. This table comes from immunoSEQ multiplex PCR, and its TCRdb copy is limited to in-frame clones, with some not included. The table lists approximately 97,000 clones, roughly three quarters of them singletons, with about 26% in the top ten. This TCR derives from a human donor with chronic lymphocytic leukemia. Material: PBMCs, obtained after 24 months of ibrutinib treatment. This chain links TRBV10-3 with TRBJ2-7; 8 bases fit TRBD2. The CDR3 bases are TGTGCCATCAGTGAAGAATTAGCGGGGTTCCAGCAGTACTTC. This translates into CAISEELAGFQQYF.